This passage covers 25 T cell receptor beta chains from one sample sequenced in a study of blood T cell repertoires in COVID-19. The table came from immunoSEQ multiplex PCR; TCRdb's copy has only in-frame clones and leaves some out. The table lists some 120,000 clones, 80% to 85% of them singletons, with roughly an eighth in the top ten. Sequenced: peripheral blood. The receptors were gathered from a woman between 25 and 40 years old who had recovered from COVID-19.

The chain has TRBV5-1 and TRBJ1-1; tentative D call: TRBD1 (6 bases). The germline gives CDR1 SGHRS, CDR2 YFSETQ. Trimming removed 0 bases from V and 4 bases from J, with 13 bases in between. This CDR3 has 15 amino acids. CDR3 coding DNA: TGCGCCAGCAGCTTGGATGGGGAAGGGGGCACTGAAGCTTTCTTT. This encodes CASSLDGEGGTEAFF.

The chain combines TRBV12-5 with TRBJ1-1; TRBD1 matches 8 bases. CDR3 length: 15 residues. V was clipped by 1 base and J by 0 bases; unmatched bases: 1. Germline V CDR1 and CDR2: LGHNT, FRNRAP. The CDR3 region has the DNA TGTGCTAGTGGTTTGGGGACAGGGCTGAACACTGAAGCTTTCTTT. Amino acids: CASGLGTGLNTEAFF.

The rearrangement joins TRBV27 to TRBJ1-4, with D maybe TRBD1 (5 bases). Trimming removed 3 bases from V and 7 bases from J, with 21 bases in between. Germline V CDR1 and CDR2: MNHEY, SMNVEV (reference sequence). The CDR3 runs 17 residues. The CDR3 DNA reads TGTGCCAGCAGTTTCATCCTAGGGTCCACAAGGGGTGAAAAACTGTTTTTT. Translated: CASSFILGSTRGEKLFF.

The chain joins TRBV4-2 to TRBJ2-2; TRBD2 matches 14 bases. The germline CDR1 and CDR2 sequences are LGHNA and YNFKEQ. Trimming at V came to 5 bases and at J to 3 bases, leaving 8 bases not matched to a gene. CDR3 length: 18 amino acids. The CDR3 region has the DNA TGTGCCAGCAGCAAGGGACTAGCGGGGGCCAAGTACACCGGGGAGCTGTTTTTT. This gives the protein CASSKGLAGAKYTGELFF.

The chain couples TRBV6-5 to TRBJ2-5; 11 bases map to TRBD2. The CDR3 runs to 15 residues. The trim removed 6 bases at V and 5 bases at J, leaving 8 bases unmatched. CDR1 MNHEY and CDR2 SVGAGI come from the germline V gene. The CDR3 sequence is CASRLTSGSGETQYF. In DNA, the CDR3 is TGTGCCAGCAGGCTTACTAGCGGGAGCGGGGAGACCCAGTACTTC.

The chain is built from TRBV5-4 and TRBJ2-7; TRBD1 matches 8 bases. With V trimmed by 4 bases and J by 2 bases, 8 bases remained unmatched. CDR3 length: 15 residues. The V gene's germline CDR1 is SGHNT and CDR2 YYREEE (reference sequence). The CDR3 DNA reads TGTGCCAGCAGCAGGGGACAGGACGAAGCCTACGAGCAGTACTTC. This sequence encodes CASSRGQDEAYEQYF.

V gene TRBV29-1 combines with J gene TRBJ1-2; D not resolved. The CDR3 extends over 11 amino acids. Germline V CDR1 and CDR2: SQVTM, ANQGSEA. V lost 6 bases to trimming and J lost 6 bases, with 11 bases between them. This CDR3 is CSVERIDGYTF. The DNA of the CDR3 is TGCAGCGTAGAGAGGATTGATGGCTACACCTTC.

This clone occurred many times. The chain employs TRBV18 and TRBJ1-2, with 7 bases lining up with TRBD1. Germline CDR1 KGHSH, CDR2 LQKENI. The CDR3 runs 14 residues. Trimming took 0 bases from V and 5 from J; bases not matched to a gene: 3. For the CDR3, the DNA is TGTGCCAGCTCACCACCGGAGACAGGGTATGGCTACACCTTC. Its translation is CASSPPETGYGYTF.

CDR3 nucleotides: TGTGCCAGCCTAAAGATGGGGGGGACTGGAAACACCATATATTTT. It specifies CASLKMGGTGNTIYF. The chain has TRBV6-5 and TRBJ1-3; D possibly corresponds to TRBD1 (5 bases). The CDR3 spans 15 residues. V lost 8 bases and J 2 bases, leaving 16 bases between the germline ends. Germline-derived CDR1 and CDR2 are MNHEY and SVGAGI.

The chain uses TRBV27 and TRBJ1-6; 10 bases match TRBD1. The germline V gene has CDR1 MNHEY and CDR2 SMNVEV (reference sequence). V shed 7 bases, J shed 8 bases, and the junction held 8 bases outside the gene matches. CDR3 length: 15 amino acids. Here the CDR3 DNA reads TGTGCCAGCAACCGACAGGGGGCGGGGGATTCACCCCTCCACTTT. Amino acid sequence: CASNRQGAGDSPLHF.

The rearrangement links TRBV10-3 to TRBJ2-7; the match to TRBD1 covers 8 bases. The CDR3 runs to 15 residues. V was clipped by 3 bases and J by 1 base; unmatched bases: 5. CDR1 ENHRY and CDR2 SYGVKD come from the germline V gene. The DNA for the CDR3 is TGTGCCATCAGTGACCCGGGACAGGCTTCCTACGAGCAGTACTTC. The encoded protein is CAISDPGQASYEQYF.

There are a few counts of this clone. The J gene is TRBJ2-1, the V gene TRBV27; TRBD2 matches 9 bases. Germline V gives CDR1 MNHEY, CDR2 SMNVEV (reference sequence). This CDR3 comprises 13 residues. Trimming cost V 2 bases and J 14 bases; bases outside gene matches: 7. The CDR3 region is CASSLITSGLEFF. CDR3 coding DNA: TGTGCCAGCAGTTTAATTACTAGCGGGCTCGAGTTCTTC.

The rearrangement joins TRBV5-1 to TRBJ1-4; TRBD1 is a possible D gene (5 bases). CDR1 SGHRS and CDR2 YFSETQ come from the germline V gene. V lost 4 bases and J lost 5, with 15 bases in between. The CDR3 spans 15 residues. The CDR3 sequence: CASSRDGDLNEKLFF. CDR3 bases: TGCGCCAGCAGCCGGGACGGGGACTTGAATGAAAAACTGTTTTTT.

The rearrangement joins TRBV19 to TRBJ2-1; the match to TRBD2 covers 10 bases. The CDR3 runs 16 residues. The germline CDR1 and CDR2 sequences are LNHDA and SQIVND (reference sequence). The trim removed 2 bases at V and 3 bases at J, leaving 4 bases unmatched. The CDR3 DNA follows: TGTGCCAGTAGTATATCCCCTAGCGGGGGCTACAATGAGCAGTTCTTC. Translation: CASSISPSGGYNEQFF.

The chain employs TRBV19 and TRBJ1-2, with TRBD1 matching 9 bases. Germline V lookup: CDR1 LNHDA, CDR2 SQIVND (reference sequence). V lost 5 bases, J lost 6 bases, and 4 bases stayed unmatched. This CDR3 region has 13 residues. CDR3 residues: CASSVTGGNGYTF. For the CDR3, the DNA is TGTGCCAGTAGTGTCACAGGGGGCAATGGCTACACCTTC.

The chain uses TRBV27 and TRBJ1-2; TRBD1 is a possible D gene (6 bases). CDR1 is MNHEY, CDR2 SMNVEV, per germline (reference sequence). V was shortened by 8 bases and J by 5 bases, with 21 bases between the two germline ends. The CDR3 is 15 residues long. The CDR3 coding sequence is TGTGCCAGCGGGACAACGGCCCTTTCCTGGTATGGCTACACCTTC. Protein sequence: CASGTTALSWYGYTF.

The genes are TRBV9 and TRBJ1-2; TRBD1 might be the D (6 bases). Per the germline V gene, CDR1 is SGDLS and CDR2 is YYNGEE. Trimming removed 3 bases at V and 4 bases at J, with 16 bases between. This CDR3 is 15 amino acids long. CDR3 protein: CASSDGRTGPYGYTF. The CDR3 region has the DNA TGTGCCAGCAGCGATGGCCGAACAGGGCCCTATGGCTACACCTTC.

The chain joins TRBV2 to TRBJ2-1, with 7 bases aligning to TRBD2. The V gene's germline CDR1 is SNHLY and CDR2 FYNNEI. CDR3 length equals 13 residues. Losses at the gene ends were 6 bases for V and 13 bases for J; bases not matched to a gene: 12. CDR3 amino acids: CASRWGREGIQFF. The DNA of the CDR3 is TGTGCCAGCAGGTGGGGAAGGGAGGGGATACAGTTCTTC. The whole variable domain, remainder taken from reference TRBV2 and TRBJ2-1, is EPEVTQTPSHQVTQMGQEVILRCVPISNHLYFYWYRQILGQKVEFLVSFYNNEISEKSEIFDDQFSVERPDGSNFTLKIRSTKLEDSAMYFCASRWGREGIQFFGPGTRLTVL.

This clone was observed a single time. The chain recombines TRBV25-1 with TRBJ2-1; a possible D gene is TRBD1 (6 bases). The CDR3 extends over 17 amino acids. V was shortened by 0 bases and J by 3 bases, with 15 bases between the two germline ends. CDR1 is MGHDK, CDR2 SYGVNS, per germline. CDR3 region: CASSEYTGPDSYNEQFF. The CDR3 bases are TGTGCCAGCAGTGAATATACGGGACCGGACAGCTACAATGAGCAGTTCTTC.

The CDR3 coding sequence is TGTGCCACAGAACTGGGCAGGGGCCACAGAACCCAGTACTTC. Its protein product is CATELGRGHRTQYF. The V gene is TRBV5-3, the J gene TRBJ2-5; weak D call: TRBD1 (6 bases). TRBV5-3 is marked as an open reading frame, function uncertain. The CDR3 spans 14 residues. With 9 bases removed from V and 8 bases from J, the gap between germline ends came to 23 bases.

The J gene is TRBJ1-5, the V gene TRBV5-6; D is ambiguous. The germline V and J ends were trimmed by 0 bases and 6 bases, with 13 bases remaining between them. This CDR3 has 15 residues. Germline assignment: CDR1 SGHDT and CDR2 YYEEEE. The CDR3: CASSLERAAPQPQHF. In DNA, the CDR3 is TGTGCCAGCAGCTTGGAACGAGCTGCCCCTCAGCCCCAGCATTTT. Looking up the rest from reference TRBV5-6 and TRBJ1-5 gives the full variable domain: DAGVTQSPTHLIKTRGQQVTLRCSPKSGHDTVSWYQQALGQGPQFIFQYYEEEERQRGNFPDRFSGHQFPNYSSELNVNALLLGDSALYLCASSLERAAPQPQHFGDGTRLSIL.

The V and J genes are TRBV7-8 and TRBJ1-4; D unclear. Germline assignment: CDR1 SGHVS and CDR2 FQNEAQ. V lost 5 bases and J 7 bases, leaving 8 bases between the germline ends. This CDR3 is 12 amino acids long. This CDR3 reads CASSRSSEKLFF. The CDR3 coding sequence is TGTGCCAGCAGCCGAAGTAGTGAAAAACTGTTTTTT.

The chain couples TRBV1 to TRBJ2-7; the table calls TRBD1, which could not be checked here. TRBV1 is a pseudogene segment. The CDR3 loop spans 15 amino acids. The CDR3 DNA follows: TGCACCAGCAGCCACACCGGGACAGGGGGTTACGAGCAGTACTTC. Translating it yields CTSSHTGTGGYEQYF.

In this sample, this clone turned up once. This sequence joins TRBV15 and TRBJ1-6, with D maybe TRBD1 (6 bases). The CDR3 runs to 18 residues. Trimming stripped 3 bases from V and 0 bases from J, with 15 bases between. Germline CDR1 is LNHNV and CDR2 is YYDKDF (reference sequence). The CDR3 region is CATSRVRQDSSYNSPLHF. The CDR3 DNA sequence: TGTGCCACCAGCAGGGTTCGACAGGACAGCTCCTATAATTCACCCCTCCACTTT.

This clone was picked up one time. The gene calls are TRBV5-1 and TRBJ2-7; TRBD1 matches at 8 bases. V gave up 1 base and J gave up 5 bases; unmatched junction bases: 5. The germline V gene has CDR1 SGHRS and CDR2 YFSETQ. The CDR3 loop spans 14 amino acids. CDR3 in DNA: TGCGCCAGCAGCTTGAGGGACAGGCTCAACGAGCAGTACTTC. Protein product: CASSLRDRLNEQYF.